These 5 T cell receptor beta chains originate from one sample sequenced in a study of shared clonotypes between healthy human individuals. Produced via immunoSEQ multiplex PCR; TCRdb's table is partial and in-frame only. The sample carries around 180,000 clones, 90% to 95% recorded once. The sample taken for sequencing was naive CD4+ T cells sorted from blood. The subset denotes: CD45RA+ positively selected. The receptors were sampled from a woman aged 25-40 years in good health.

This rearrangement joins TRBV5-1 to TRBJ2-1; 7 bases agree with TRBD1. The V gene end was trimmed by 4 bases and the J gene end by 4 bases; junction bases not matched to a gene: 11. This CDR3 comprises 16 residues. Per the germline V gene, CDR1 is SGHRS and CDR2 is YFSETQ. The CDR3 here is CASSQPTGDKYNEQFF. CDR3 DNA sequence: TGCGCCAGCAGCCAGCCCACAGGGGACAAATACAATGAGCAGTTCTTC.

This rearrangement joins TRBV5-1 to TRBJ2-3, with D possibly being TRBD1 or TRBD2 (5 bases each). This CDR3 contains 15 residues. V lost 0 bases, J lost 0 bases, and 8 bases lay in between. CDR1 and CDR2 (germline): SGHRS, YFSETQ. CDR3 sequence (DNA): TGCGCCAGCAGCTTGGAGGGACCGAGCACAGATACGCAGTATTTT. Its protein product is CASSLEGPSTDTQYF.

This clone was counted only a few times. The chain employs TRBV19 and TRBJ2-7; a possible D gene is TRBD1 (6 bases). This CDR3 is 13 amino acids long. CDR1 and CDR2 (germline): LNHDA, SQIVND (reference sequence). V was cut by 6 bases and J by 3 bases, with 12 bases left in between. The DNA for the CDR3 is TGTGCCAGTAGCCCGAACAGGGACTACGAGCAGTACTTC. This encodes CASSPNRDYEQYF.

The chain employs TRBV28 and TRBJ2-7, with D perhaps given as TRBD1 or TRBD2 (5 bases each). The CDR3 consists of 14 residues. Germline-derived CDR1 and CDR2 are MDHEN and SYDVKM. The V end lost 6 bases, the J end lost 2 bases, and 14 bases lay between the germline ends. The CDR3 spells CASRNRGRPYEQYF. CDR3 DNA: TGTGCCAGCAGGAATCGGGGCAGGCCCTACGAGCAGTACTTC.

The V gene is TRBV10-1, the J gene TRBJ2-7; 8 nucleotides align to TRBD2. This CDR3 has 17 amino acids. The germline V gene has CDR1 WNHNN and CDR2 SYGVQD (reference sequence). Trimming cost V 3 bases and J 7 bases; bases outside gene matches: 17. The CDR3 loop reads CASSEFFPVREGREQYF. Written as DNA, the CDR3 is TGCGCCAGCAGTGAATTTTTCCCCGTCCGGGAGGGCCGGGAGCAGTACTTC.